Following are 25 T cell receptor beta chains from one sample sequenced in a study of long-term antiretroviral therapy in people with HIV. Investigators performed immunoSEQ version v3.0 at survey level. The protocol was immunoSEQ multiplex PCR, while the TCRdb copy is restricted to in-frame clones and leaves out a portion. The data show more than 20,000 clones, with over 75% seen just once and approximately 5% held by the top ten. This specimen was unsorted PBMCs, taken 0.3 years after starting antiretroviral therapy. The receptors stem from a man aged 45-65 years with HIV.

The chain couples TRBV6-5 to TRBJ2-1, with D tentatively TRBD2 (5 bases). Germline assignment: CDR1 MNHEY and CDR2 SVGAGI. The V end was cut by 6 bases, the J end by 0 bases, with 6 bases between. This CDR3 spans 13 amino acids. The CDR3 region has the DNA TGTGCCAGCAGCCGGGACTCCTACAATGAGCAGTTCTTC. This codes for CASSRDSYNEQFF.

In this sample, this clone turned up a few times. V gene TRBV19 combines with J gene TRBJ2-7; D tentatively fits TRBD1 or TRBD2 (6 bases each). Germline CDR1 reads LNHDA; CDR2 reads SQIVND (reference sequence). The CDR3 length is 14 residues. Trimming pared 1 base from V and 7 bases from J, leaving 14 bases between. CDR3 bases: TGTGCCAGTAGTATAGGGACTATTCAGGGGGAGCAGTACTTC. Encoded protein: CASSIGTIQGEQYF.

The rearrangement uses TRBV5-5 and TRBJ1-5; 9 nucleotides agree with TRBD1. V lost 3 bases to trimming and J lost 3 bases; unmatched junction nucleotides: 4. CDR1 and CDR2 (germline): SGHKS, YYEKEE (reference sequence). This CDR3 is built from 15 residues. The CDR3 DNA is TGTGCCAGCAGCTCCACAGGGGGCTCCAATCAGCCCCAGCATTTT. Its protein is CASSSTGGSNQPQHF.

V is TRBV5-3 and J is TRBJ1-4, with 9 bases lining up with TRBD1. TRBV5-3 is known as an ORF, though its function is uncertain. The J segment lost 3 bases and the V segment lost 10 bases, leaving 7 bases of the junction unmatched. The length of the CDR3 is 14 residues. CDR3 in amino acids: CAALYRGPNEKLFF. The CDR3 bases are TGTGCCGCATTATACAGGGGGCCTAATGAAAAACTGTTTTTT.

The rearrangement uses TRBV4-3 and TRBJ2-3, with D possibly matching TRBD2 (5 bases). Trimming took 1 base from V and 4 from J, leaving 12 bases between them. The length of the CDR3 is 15 residues. Germline lookup yields CDR1 LGHNA and CDR2 YSLEER. CDR3 amino acids: CASSQVLRGADTQYF. DNA of the CDR3: TGCGCCAGCAGCCAAGTTCTTCGGGGTGCAGATACGCAGTATTTT.

The gene calls are TRBV10-2 and TRBJ2-7; 10 bases are a match to TRBD1. From germline, CDR1 is WSHSY and CDR2 SAAADI. The V gene end was trimmed by 8 bases and the J gene end by 4 bases; junction bases not matched to a gene: 5. There are 13 residues in the CDR3. DNA of the CDR3: TGCGCCAGCGGGGGGGGACAGGGGTACGAGCAGTACTTC. Amino acids: CASGGGQGYEQYF.

This clone was detected once. The genes are TRBV5-1 and TRBJ2-6, with 13 positions matching TRBD2. This CDR3 has 18 residues. Trimming cost V 3 bases and J 0 bases; bases outside gene matches: 3. Germline V gives CDR1 SGHRS, CDR2 YFSETQ. The CDR3: CASSWGLAGNSGANVLTF. CDR3 in DNA: TGCGCCAGCAGCTGGGGACTAGCGGGAAACTCTGGGGCCAACGTCCTGACTTTC. Together with reference TRBV5-1 and TRBJ2-6, the CDR3 gives the full variable domain: KAGVTQTPRYLIKTRGQQVTLSCSPISGHRSVSWYQQTPGQGLQFLFEYFSETQRNKGNFPGRFSGRQFSNSRSEMNVSTLELGDSALYLCASSWGLAGNSGANVLTFGAGSRLTVL.

This sequence joins TRBV4-3 and TRBJ2-5; perhaps TRBD1 as D (6 bases). Trimming removed 3 bases at V and 5 bases at J, with 10 bases between. The germline gives CDR1 LGHNA, CDR2 YSLEER. The CDR3 length is 13 residues. The CDR3 DNA sequence: TGCGCCAGCAGCCAGGGGACACAGGAGACCCAGTACTTC. As protein: CASSQGTQETQYF.

This clone has a handful of counts. This sequence joins TRBV7-9 and TRBJ1-1; 8 nucleotides match TRBD1. Germline lookup yields CDR1 SEHNR and CDR2 FQNEAQ (reference sequence). The CDR3 has 17 residues. V shed 3 bases and J 0 bases; nucleotides not matched to a gene: 9. The chain's CDR3 is CASSLDRASFMNTEAFF. Here the CDR3 DNA reads TGTGCCAGCAGCTTGGACAGGGCATCGTTCATGAACACTGAAGCTTTCTTT.

This chain uses TRBV9 with TRBJ2-7, with D possibly being TRBD1 (5 bases). Germline V gene lookup returns CDR1 SGDLS and CDR2 YYNGEE. V was trimmed by 1 base and J by 2 bases, leaving 13 bases between them. The CDR3 has 15 amino acids. DNA for the CDR3: TGTGCCAGCAGCGTAAACGACAGCCCTACCTACGAGCAGTACTTC. Amino acids: CASSVNDSPTYEQYF.

The chain carries TRBV7-2 and TRBJ1-1; a weak D match, TRBD1 (5 bases). Per the germline V gene, CDR1 is SGHTA and CDR2 is FQGNSA. The CDR3 extends over 15 amino acids. Trimming left V 4 bases short and J 6 bases short, with 18 bases between. The CDR3: CASSSLRGTAAEAFF. In DNA form, the CDR3 reads TGTGCCAGCAGCTCCCTCCGGGGGACGGCCGCTGAAGCTTTCTTT.

This clone was picked up one time. The rearrangement uses TRBV7-9 and TRBJ1-3; D call uncertain. V shed 1 base and J shed 0 bases, with 10 bases lying between them. Germline CDR1 is SEHNR and CDR2 is FQNEAQ (reference sequence). The CDR3 covers 16 residues. The CDR3 loop reads CASSLGWIRSGNTIYF. The CDR3 region has the DNA TGTGCCAGCAGCTTAGGGTGGATCCGCTCTGGAAACACCATATATTTT. The full variable domain, in which reference TRBV7-9 and TRBJ1-3 provide the parts outside the CDR3, is DTGVSQNPRHKITKRGQNVTFRCDPISEHNRLYWYRQTLGQGPEFLTYFQNEAQLEKSRLLSDRFSAERPKGSFSTLEIQRTEQGDSAMYLCASSLGWIRSGNTIYFGEGSWLTVV.

The chain has TRBV19 and TRBJ2-3; 7 bases are a match to TRBD2. This CDR3 comprises 17 residues. Germline V lookup: CDR1 LNHDA, CDR2 SQIVND (reference sequence). Trimming took 2 bases from V and 1 from J; bases not matched to a gene: 9. CDR3 amino acids: CASSIMWVGGGTDTQYF. The CDR3 DNA reads as TGTGCCAGTAGTATAATGTGGGTGGGGGGGGGCACAGATACGCAGTATTTT.

This clone was observed once. The chain uses TRBV5-8 and TRBJ1-2; D gene ambiguous. The ends were cut back, 7 bases at V and 3 bases at J, with 7 bases in the middle. CDR1 is SGHTS and CDR2 is YDEGEE in the germline V gene. The CDR3 loop spans 11 amino acids. The chain's CDR3 is CASGGDYGYTF. The CDR3 DNA follows: TGTGCCAGCGGCGGAGACTATGGCTACACCTTC.

This clone was found a few times. V gene TRBV19 combines with J gene TRBJ1-5; no definite D call. Germline V gene data show CDR1 as LNHDA and CDR2 as SQIVND (reference sequence). This CDR3 has 16 residues. V lost 3 bases and J lost 0, with 12 bases in between. This CDR3 is CASSMFSSFSNQPQHF. DNA of the CDR3: TGTGCCAGTAGTATGTTTTCGAGTTTTAGCAATCAGCCCCAGCATTTT. The full variable domain, with the rest looked up from reference TRBV19 and TRBJ1-5, is DGGITQSPKYLFRKEGQNVTLSCEQNLNHDAMYWYRQDPGQGLRLIYYSQIVNDFQKGDIAEGYSVSREKKESFPLTVTSAQKNPTAFYLCASSMFSSFSNQPQHFGDGTRLSIL.

V is TRBV2 and J is TRBJ2-1; TRBD1 aligns across 9 bases. V lost 6 bases to trimming and J lost 4 bases; unmatched junction nucleotides: 7. Germline V CDR1 and CDR2: SNHLY, FYNNEI. This CDR3 has 15 amino acids. For the CDR3, the DNA is TGTGCCAGCAGAGCACGGACAGGGGTTTACAATGAGCAGTTCTTC. This codes for CASRARTGVYNEQFF.

The chain uses TRBV11-3 and TRBJ2-2; D possibly corresponds to TRBD1 (5 bases). The V gene's germline CDR1 is SGHNT and CDR2 YENEEA. This CDR3 has 14 residues. V shed 3 bases and J shed 1 base, with 6 bases lying between them. DNA for the CDR3: TGTGCCAGCAGCTTCCAGGGGAACACCGGGGAGCTGTTTTTT. This sequence encodes CASSFQGNTGELFF. Variable domain in full (rest from reference TRBV11-3 and TRBJ2-2): EAGVVQSPRYKIIEKKQPVAFWCNPISGHNTLYWYLQNLGQGPELLIRYENEEAVDDSQLPKDRFSAERLKGVDSTLKIQPAELGDSAVYLCASSFQGNTGELFFGEGSRLTVL.

V is TRBV2 and J is TRBJ2-2, with 7 bases matching TRBD1. Looked up from germline, CDR1 is SNHLY and CDR2 is FYNNEI. Losses at the gene ends were 6 bases for V and 4 bases for J; bases not matched to a gene: 8. This CDR3 contains 15 residues. In DNA form, the CDR3 reads TGTGCCAGCAGGCCGAAGGGGGCGATCACCGGGGAGCTGTTTTTT. Encoded protein: CASRPKGAITGELFF.

J is TRBJ1-2 and V is TRBV11-2, with 8 bases lining up with TRBD1. V dropped 5 bases and J dropped 3; count of bases not matched to a gene: 8. This CDR3 has 15 amino acids. The germline gives CDR1 SGHAT, CDR2 FQNNGV. The DNA for the CDR3 is TGTGCCAGCAGCCAGGACAGGGTCTCGGACTATGGCTACACCTTC. It is translated as CASSQDRVSDYGYTF. The full variable domain, in which reference TRBV11-2 and TRBJ1-2 provide the parts outside the CDR3, is EAGVAQSPRYKIIEKRQSVAFWCNPISGHATLYWYQQILGQGPKLLIQFQNNGVVDDSQLPKDRFSAERLKGVDSTLKIQPAKLEDSAVYLCASSQDRVSDYGYTFGSGTRLTVV.

The chain links TRBV4-3 to TRBJ1-2, with D tentatively TRBD1 (5 bases). V was cut by 4 bases and J by 0 bases, with 15 bases left in between. The germline V gene encodes CDR1 LGHNA and CDR2 YSLEER. The CDR3 extends over 16 amino acids. As DNA, the CDR3 is TGCGCCAGCAGCCGCGCCTTATGGGGGACTAACTATGGCTACACCTTC. Translated, it gives CASSRALWGTNYGYTF.

This clone is a singleton in its sample. This chain joins TRBV7-2 and TRBJ1-6; D unresolved. The ends were cut back, 2 bases at V and 7 bases at J, with 9 bases in the middle. Germline CDR1 reads SGHTA; CDR2 reads FQGNSA. This CDR3 contains 14 residues. The CDR3 sequence is CASSLWLNNSPLHF. CDR3 coding DNA: TGTGCCAGCAGCTTATGGCTGAACAATTCACCCCTCCACTTT.

The chain has TRBV11-3 and TRBJ2-2; weak D call: TRBD1 (6 bases). There are 15 residues in the CDR3. In germline, CDR1 is SGHNT, CDR2 YENEEA. Trimming removed 5 bases at V and 5 bases at J, with 15 bases between. CDR3: CASSRDPTGTGELFF. The CDR3 coding sequence is TGTGCCAGCAGCCGAGACCCTACAGGGACCGGGGAGCTGTTTTTT.

As DNA, the CDR3 is TGTGCCAGCAGGGGCGGGACTCCCCACACAGATACGCAGTATTTT. The encoded protein is CASRGGTPHTDTQYF. V usage is TRBV25-1 and J usage is TRBJ2-3, with D perhaps TRBD2 (6 bases). CDR1 and CDR2 (germline): MGHDK, SYGVNS. V was cut by 6 bases and J by 2 bases, with 15 bases left in between. The CDR3 spans 15 residues.

V gene TRBV11-2 combines with J gene TRBJ2-3, with 7 bases identical to TRBD2. Germline assignment: CDR1 SGHAT and CDR2 FQNNGV. The CDR3 extends over 16 amino acids. V shed 3 bases, J shed 2 bases, and the junction held 8 bases outside the gene matches. Here the CDR3 DNA reads TGTGCCAGCAGCTTCTCGGGGGGTGTCGACACAGATACGCAGTATTTT. The encoded protein is CASSFSGGVDTDTQYF.

About this clone itself: The junction departs from germline at one end; a sequencing error may be responsible. This chain uses TRBV11-3 with TRBJ2-4; no clear D. CDR3 length equals 13 residues. Germline CDR1 is SGHNT and CDR2 is YENEEA. The CDR3 here is CASSLESAALQYF. The DNA for the CDR3 is TGTGCCAGCAGCCTAGAGTCCGCAGCTCTTCAGTACTTC. Full variable domain (remainder filled in from reference TRBV11-3 and TRBJ2-4): EAGVVQSPRYKIIEKKQPVAFWCNPISGHNTLYWYLQNLGQGPELLIRYENEEAVDDSQLPKDRFSAERLKGVDSTLKIQPAELGDSAVYLCASSLESAALQYFGAGTRLSVL.